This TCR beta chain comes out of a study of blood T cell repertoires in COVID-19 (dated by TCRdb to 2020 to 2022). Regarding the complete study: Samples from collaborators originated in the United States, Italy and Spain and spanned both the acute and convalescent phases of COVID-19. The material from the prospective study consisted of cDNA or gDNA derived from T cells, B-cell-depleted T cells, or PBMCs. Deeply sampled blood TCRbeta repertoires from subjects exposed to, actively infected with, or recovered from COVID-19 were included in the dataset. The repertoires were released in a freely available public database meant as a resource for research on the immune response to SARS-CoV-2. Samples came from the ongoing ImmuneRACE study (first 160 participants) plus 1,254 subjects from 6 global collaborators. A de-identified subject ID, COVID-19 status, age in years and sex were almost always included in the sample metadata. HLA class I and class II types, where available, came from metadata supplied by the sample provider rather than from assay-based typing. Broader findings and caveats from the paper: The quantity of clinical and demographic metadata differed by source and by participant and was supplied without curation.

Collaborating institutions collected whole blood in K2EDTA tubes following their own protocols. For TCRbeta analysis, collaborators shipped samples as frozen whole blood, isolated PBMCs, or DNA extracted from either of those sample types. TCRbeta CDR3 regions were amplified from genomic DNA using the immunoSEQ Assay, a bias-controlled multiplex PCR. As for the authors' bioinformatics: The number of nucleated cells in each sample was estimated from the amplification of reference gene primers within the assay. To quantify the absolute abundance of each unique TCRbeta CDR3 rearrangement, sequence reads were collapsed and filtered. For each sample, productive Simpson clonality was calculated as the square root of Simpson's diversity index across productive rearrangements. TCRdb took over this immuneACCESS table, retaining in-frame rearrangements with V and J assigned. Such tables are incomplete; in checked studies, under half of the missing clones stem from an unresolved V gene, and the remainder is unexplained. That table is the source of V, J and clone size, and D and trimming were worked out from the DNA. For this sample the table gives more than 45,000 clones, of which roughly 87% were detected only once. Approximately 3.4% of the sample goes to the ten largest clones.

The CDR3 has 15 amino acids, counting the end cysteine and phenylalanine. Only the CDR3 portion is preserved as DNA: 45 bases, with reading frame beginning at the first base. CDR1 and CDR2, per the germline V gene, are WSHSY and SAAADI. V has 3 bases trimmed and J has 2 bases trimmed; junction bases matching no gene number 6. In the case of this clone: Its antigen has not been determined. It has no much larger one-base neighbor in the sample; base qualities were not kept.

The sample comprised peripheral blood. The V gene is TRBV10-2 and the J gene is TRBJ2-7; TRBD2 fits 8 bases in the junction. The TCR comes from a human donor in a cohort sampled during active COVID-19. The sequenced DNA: TGCGCCAGCAGTGAAAGTGTAGCGGGGCCCTACGAGCAGTACTTC. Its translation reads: CASSESVAGPYEQYF.